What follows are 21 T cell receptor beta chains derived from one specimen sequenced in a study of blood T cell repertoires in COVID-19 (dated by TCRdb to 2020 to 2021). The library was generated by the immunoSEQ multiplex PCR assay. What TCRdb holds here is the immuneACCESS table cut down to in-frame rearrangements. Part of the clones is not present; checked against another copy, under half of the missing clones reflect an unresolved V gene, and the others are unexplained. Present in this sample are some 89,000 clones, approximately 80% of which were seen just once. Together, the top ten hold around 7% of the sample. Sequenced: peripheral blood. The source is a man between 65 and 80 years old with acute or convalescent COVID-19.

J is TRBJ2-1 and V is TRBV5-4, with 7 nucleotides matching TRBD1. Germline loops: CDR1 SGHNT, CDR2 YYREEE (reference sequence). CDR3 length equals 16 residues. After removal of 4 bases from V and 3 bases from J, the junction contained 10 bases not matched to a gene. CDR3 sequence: CASSPSQGTLYNEQFF. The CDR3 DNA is TGTGCCAGCAGCCCCTCACAGGGGACCCTCTACAATGAGCAGTTCTTC.

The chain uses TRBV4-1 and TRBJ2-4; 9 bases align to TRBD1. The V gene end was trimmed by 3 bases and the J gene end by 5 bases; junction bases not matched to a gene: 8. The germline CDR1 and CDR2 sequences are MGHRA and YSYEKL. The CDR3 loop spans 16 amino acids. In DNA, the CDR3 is TGCGCCAGCAGCCATCTACAGGGGGCCGAAGAAAACATTCAGTACTTC. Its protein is CASSHLQGAEENIQYF.

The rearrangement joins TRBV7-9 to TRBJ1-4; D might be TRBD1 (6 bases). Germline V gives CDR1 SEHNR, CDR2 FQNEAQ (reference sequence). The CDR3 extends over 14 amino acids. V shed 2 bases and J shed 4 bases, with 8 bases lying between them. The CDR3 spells CASSLQGINEKLFF. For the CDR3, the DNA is TGTGCCAGCAGCTTACAGGGGATTAATGAAAAACTGTTTTTT.

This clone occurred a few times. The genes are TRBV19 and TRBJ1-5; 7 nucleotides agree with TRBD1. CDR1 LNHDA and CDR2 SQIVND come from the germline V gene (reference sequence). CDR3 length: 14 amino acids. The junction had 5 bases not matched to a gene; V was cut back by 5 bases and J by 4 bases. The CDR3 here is CASSGDRANQPQHF. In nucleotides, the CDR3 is TGTGCCAGTAGTGGGGACAGAGCGAATCAGCCCCAGCATTTT.

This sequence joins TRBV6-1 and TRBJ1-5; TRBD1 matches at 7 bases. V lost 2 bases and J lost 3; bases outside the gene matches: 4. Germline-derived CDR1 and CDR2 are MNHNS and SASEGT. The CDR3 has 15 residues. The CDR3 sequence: CASSEMGTVNQPQHF. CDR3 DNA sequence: TGTGCCAGCAGTGAAATGGGGACAGTCAATCAGCCCCAGCATTTT.

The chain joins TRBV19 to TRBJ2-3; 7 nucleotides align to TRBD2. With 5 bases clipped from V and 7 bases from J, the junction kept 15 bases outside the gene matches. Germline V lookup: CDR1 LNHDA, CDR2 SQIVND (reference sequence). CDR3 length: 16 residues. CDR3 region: CASSSPPGGFRYTQYF. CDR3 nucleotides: TGTGCCAGTAGTTCCCCCCCCGGGGGGTTCCGATATACGCAGTATTTT.

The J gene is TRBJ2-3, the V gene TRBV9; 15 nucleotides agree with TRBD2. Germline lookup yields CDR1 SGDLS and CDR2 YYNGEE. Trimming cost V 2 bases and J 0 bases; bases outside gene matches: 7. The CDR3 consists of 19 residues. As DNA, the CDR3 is TGTGCCAGCAGCGTCGGACTAGCGGGGGGGACGACTAGCACAGATACGCAGTATTTT. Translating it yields CASSVGLAGGTTSTDTQYF.

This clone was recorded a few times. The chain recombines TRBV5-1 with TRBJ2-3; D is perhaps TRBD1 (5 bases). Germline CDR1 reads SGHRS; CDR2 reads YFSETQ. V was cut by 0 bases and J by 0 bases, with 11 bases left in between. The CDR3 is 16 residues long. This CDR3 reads CASSLGPQGSTDTQYF. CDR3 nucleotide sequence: TGCGCCAGCAGCTTGGGGCCCCAGGGTAGCACAGATACGCAGTATTTT.

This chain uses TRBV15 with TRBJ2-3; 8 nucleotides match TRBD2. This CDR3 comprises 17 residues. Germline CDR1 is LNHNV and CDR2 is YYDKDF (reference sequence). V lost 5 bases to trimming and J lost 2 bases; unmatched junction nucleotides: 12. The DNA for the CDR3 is TGTGCCACCAGCCGAGCCTTCAAAGCGGGGGCCACAGATACGCAGTATTTT. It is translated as CATSRAFKAGATDTQYF.

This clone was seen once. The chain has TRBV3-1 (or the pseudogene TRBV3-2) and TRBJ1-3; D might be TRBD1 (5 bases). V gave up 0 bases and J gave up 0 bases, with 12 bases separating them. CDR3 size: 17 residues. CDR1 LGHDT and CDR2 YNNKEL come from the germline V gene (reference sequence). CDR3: CASSQDRGFSSGNTIYF. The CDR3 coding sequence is TGTGCCAGCAGCCAAGATAGGGGATTCAGCTCTGGAAACACCATATATTTT.

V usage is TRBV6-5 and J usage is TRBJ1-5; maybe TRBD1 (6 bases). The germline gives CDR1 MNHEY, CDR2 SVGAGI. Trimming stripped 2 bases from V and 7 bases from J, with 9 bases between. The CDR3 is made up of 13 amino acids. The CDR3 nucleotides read TGTGCCAGCAGTTACGGCAGGGGCCAGCCCCAGCATTTT. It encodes CASSYGRGQPQHF.

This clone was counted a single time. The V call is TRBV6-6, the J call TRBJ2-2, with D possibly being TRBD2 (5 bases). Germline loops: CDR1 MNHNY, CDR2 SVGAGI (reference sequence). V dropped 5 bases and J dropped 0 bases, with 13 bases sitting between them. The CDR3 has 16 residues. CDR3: CASSAPGFSNTGELFF. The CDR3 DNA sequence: TGTGCCAGCAGTGCACCGGGATTCTCGAACACCGGGGAGCTGTTTTTT.

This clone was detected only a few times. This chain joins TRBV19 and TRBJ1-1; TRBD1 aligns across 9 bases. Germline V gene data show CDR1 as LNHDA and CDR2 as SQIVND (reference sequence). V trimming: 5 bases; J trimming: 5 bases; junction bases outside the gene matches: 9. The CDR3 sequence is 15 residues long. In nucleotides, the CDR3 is TGTGCCAGTAGTCGACGACAGGGGGGAAGGACTGAAGCTTTCTTT. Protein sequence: CASSRRQGGRTEAFF.

The CDR3 reads CASSEGTVGGETQYF. CDR3 bases: TGTGCCAGCAGTGAAGGGACAGTGGGCGGAGAGACCCAGTACTTC. The gene calls are TRBV6-1 and TRBJ2-5; maybe TRBD1 (6 bases). The ends were cut back, 1 base at V and 4 bases at J, with 13 bases in the middle. The germline CDR1 and CDR2 sequences are MNHNS and SASEGT. The CDR3 sequence is 15 residues long.

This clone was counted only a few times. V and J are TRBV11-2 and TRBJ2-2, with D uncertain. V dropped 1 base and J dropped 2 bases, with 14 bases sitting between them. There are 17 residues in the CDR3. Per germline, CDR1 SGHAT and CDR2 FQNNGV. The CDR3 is CASSLAWVTKNTGELFF. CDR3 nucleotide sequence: TGTGCCAGCAGCTTAGCCTGGGTCACTAAAAACACCGGGGAGCTGTTTTTT.

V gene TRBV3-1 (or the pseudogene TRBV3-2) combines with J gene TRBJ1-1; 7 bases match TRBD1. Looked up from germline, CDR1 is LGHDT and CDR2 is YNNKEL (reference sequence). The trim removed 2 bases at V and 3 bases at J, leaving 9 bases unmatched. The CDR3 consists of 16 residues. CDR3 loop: CASSQKGGTGDTEAFF. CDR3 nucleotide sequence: TGTGCCAGCAGCCAAAAAGGGGGAACAGGGGACACTGAAGCTTTCTTT.

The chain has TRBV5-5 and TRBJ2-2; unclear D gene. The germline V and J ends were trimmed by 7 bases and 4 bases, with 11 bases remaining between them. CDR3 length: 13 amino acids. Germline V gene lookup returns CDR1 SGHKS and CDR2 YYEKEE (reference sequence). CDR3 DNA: TGTGCCAGCCTCGCAGGCGTCACCGGGGAGCTGTTTTTT. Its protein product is CASLAGVTGELFF.

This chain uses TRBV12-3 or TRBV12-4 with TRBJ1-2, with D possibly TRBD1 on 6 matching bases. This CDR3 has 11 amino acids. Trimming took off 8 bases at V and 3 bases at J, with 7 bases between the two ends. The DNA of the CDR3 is TGTGCCAGCCGACAGGACTATGGCTACACCTTC. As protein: CASRQDYGYTF.

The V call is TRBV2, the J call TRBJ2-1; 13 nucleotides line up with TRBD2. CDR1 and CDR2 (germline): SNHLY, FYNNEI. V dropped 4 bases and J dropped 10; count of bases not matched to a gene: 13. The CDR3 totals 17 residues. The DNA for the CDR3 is TGTGCCAGCAGTGTCGGAAGGTCCGGGACTAGCGGGGTAGAGCAGTTCTTC. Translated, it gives CASSVGRSGTSGVEQFF.

CDR3 coding DNA: TGTGCCAGCAGCTTGCGGGGGGCGGCTGAAAAACTGTTTTTT. This translates into CASSLRGAAEKLFF. The chain joins TRBV7-9 to TRBJ1-4; maybe TRBD1 (6 bases). The CDR3 length is 14 residues. The V gene's germline CDR1 is SEHNR and CDR2 FQNEAQ (reference sequence). Deletions cut 3 bases from V and 7 bases from J, with 12 bases between.

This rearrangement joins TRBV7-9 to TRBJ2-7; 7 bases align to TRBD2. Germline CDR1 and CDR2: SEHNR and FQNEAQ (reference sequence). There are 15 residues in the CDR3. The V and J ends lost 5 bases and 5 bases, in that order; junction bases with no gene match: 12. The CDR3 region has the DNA TGTGCCAGCAGCCCCACCTTGGGGAGGGGAAACGAGCAGTACTTC. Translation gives CASSPTLGRGNEQYF. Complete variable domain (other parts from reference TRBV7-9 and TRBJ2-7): DTGVSQNPRHKITKRGQNVTFRCDPISEHNRLYWYRQTLGQGPEFLTYFQNEAQLEKSRLLSDRFSAERPKGSFSTLEIQRTEQGDSAMYLCASSPTLGRGNEQYFGPGTRLTVT.